Listed below are T cell receptor beta chains from one sample, sequenced in a study of T cells in Graves' hyperthyroidism and ophthalmopathy. From the multiplex PCR reads, TCRdb called clonotypes with MiXCR, one entry per CDR3 protein. The table lists approximately 690,000 distinct CDR3 sequences, about 20% of them singletons. Sequencing was performed on blood. The origin of the receptors is a man younger than 40 with Graves' ophthalmopathy. Each CDR3 is given with its conserved first and last residue. D genes are given only for firm matches. Rows give clone size only sometimes, using once, few, many, or a class for an expanded clone.

D gene,V gene,clone size,J gene,CDR3 DNA,CDR3 protein
-,TRBV4-1,-,TRBJ2-3,TGTGCCAGCAGCCAAGGGGACCCTCATACGCAGTATTTT,CASSQGDPHTQYF
-,TRBV6-1,-,TRBJ1-2,TGTGCCAGCAGTGAATTAGGGACGGAGGGCTACACCTTC,CASSELGTEGYTF
-,TRBV24-1,many,TRBJ2-1,TGTGCCACCAGTGACCTGTGGGGGGCTAATGAGCAGTTCTTC,CATSDLWGANEQFF
-,TRBV2,few,TRBJ2-1,TGTGCCAGCAGTGAAGCCCCTGCAGGGGTCAATGAGCAGTTCTTC,CASSEAPAGVNEQFF
-,TRBV20-1,-,TRBJ2-4,TGCAGTGCTAGAGAATTAGCCAAAAACATTCAGTACTTC,CSARELAKNIQYF
-,TRBV20-1,-,TRBJ1-1,TGCAGTGCTCGGGCGGCTTTCTTT,CSARAAFF
-,TRBV27,-,TRBJ1-2,TGTGCCAGCAGTTTCCAGGGGCAGGGCTATGGCTACACCTTC,CASSFQGQGYGYTF
TRBD2,TRBV13,many,TRBJ2-3,TGTGCCAGCATCCCGTCTAGCGGTTACACAGATACGCAGTATTTT,CASIPSSGYTDTQYF
-,TRBV27,-,TRBJ2-1,TGTGCCAGCAGTAAGCCTCAGGGGTTACAGTTCTTC,CASSKPQGLQFF
-,TRBV9,-,TRBJ1-1,TGTGCCAGCAGCCCTCTGGTCGGCACTGAAGCTTTCTTT,CASSPLVGTEAFF
-,TRBV5-1,few,TRBJ2-3,TGCGCCAGCAGCTCCGGGCGTCAGGACACAGATACGCAGTATTTT,CASSSGRQDTDTQYF
-,TRBV2,many,TRBJ1-5,TGTGCCAGCAGTGAGACATCTAGCAATCAGCCCCAGCATTTT,CASSETSSNQPQHF
TRBD1,TRBV20-1,-,TRBJ2-7,TGCAGTGCCGGGGGACAGGGAAAATACGAGCAGTACTTC,CSAGGQGKYEQYF
-,TRBV7-8,-,TRBJ2-1,TGTGCCAGCAGCTCCCAAAACCTGGACAACAATGAGCAGTTCTTC,CASSSQNLDNNEQFF
-,TRBV6-6,-,TRBJ1-2,TGTGCCAGCAGTTACGGGACAAACTATGGCTACACCTTC,CASSYGTNYGYTF
TRBD2,TRBV11-2,many,TRBJ2-5,TGTGCCAGCAGCTTAGTCCGGTCTGGCGGGAGGGCCATCGAGACCCAGTACTTC,CASSLVRSGGRAIETQYF
-,TRBV6-2/TRBV6-3,few,TRBJ1-1,TGTGCCGTTCGGGAAGAGGGAACTGAAGCTTTCTTT,CAVREEGTEAFF
-,TRBV3-1,few,TRBJ2-1,TGTGCCAGCAGCCAATCCGGGAGCAATGAGCAGTTCTTC,CASSQSGSNEQFF
-,TRBV11-2,many,TRBJ1-2,TGTGCCAGCAGCTTAGAGGGCAGGGGTGGCTACACCTTC,CASSLEGRGGYTF
-,TRBV11-2,many,TRBJ2-7,TGTGCCAGCAGTAAAGCCCGCTACGAGCAGTACTTC,CASSKARYEQYF
TRBD2,TRBV12-3/TRBV12-4,many,TRBJ2-7,TGTGCCAGCACCCTACGGACTAGCGGGGCCTACGAGCAGTACTTC,CASTLRTSGAYEQYF
-,TRBV6-1,-,TRBJ2-1,TGTGCCAGCAGTGGGGAAGTTTTGACTAGTCTAACATACAATGAGCAGTTCTTC,CASSGEVLTSLTYNEQFF
TRBD1,TRBV28,-,TRBJ2-1,TGTGCCAGCGTAATGGGGACAGCCGCGCCTGGCGGGCAGTTCTTC,CASVMGTAAPGGQFF
-,TRBV6-9,once,TRBJ2-7,TGTGCCAGCAGTTACAAGGGAGCCTACGAGCAGTACTTC,CASSYKGAYEQYF
TRBD2,TRBV11-2,few,TRBJ2-1,TGTGCCAGCAGCTCGTGGGCTAGCGGGAGGGTCAATGAGCAGTTCTTC,CASSSWASGRVNEQFF
-,TRBV7-2,-,TRBJ2-6,TGTGTCAGCAGCTTAGGTCGCTCTGGGGCCAACGTCCTGACTTTC,CVSSLGRSGANVLTF
-,TRBV6-2/TRBV6-3,-,TRBJ2-7,TGTGCCAGCAGAGAACGGGGTTACGAGCAGTACTTC,CASRERGYEQYF
-,TRBV6-2/TRBV6-3,many,TRBJ2-7,TGTGCCAGCAGTTATCCAGGGGCCTACGAGCAGTACTTC,CASSYPGAYEQYF
-,TRBV7-9,few,TRBJ2-3,TGTGCCAGCAGCGCCCGACATAATACGCAGTATTTT,CASSARHNTQYF
TRBD2,TRBV7-2,-,TRBJ2-1,TGTGCCAGCTCAGGAAGCGGGAGATTCGGTGAGCAGTTCTTC,CASSGSGRFGEQFF
TRBD2,TRBV7-9,-,TRBJ2-3,TGTGCCAGCAGCCTCATGAGGACTAGCTCTGGCACAGATACGCAGTATTTT,CASSLMRTSSGTDTQYF
TRBD2,TRBV28,many,TRBJ2-7,TGTGCCAGCAGTCTCCTAGCGGGAGGGCCCCACGAGCAGTACTTC,CASSLLAGGPHEQYF
-,TRBV2,-,TRBJ2-3,TGTGCCAGCGGGGGGGGCACAGATACTCAGTATTTT,CASGGGTDTQYF
-,TRBV6-1,few,TRBJ1-4,TGTGCCAGCTGGTATCGCGAGGGCCCCTCCATCATTAATGAAAAACTGTTTTTT,CASWYREGPSIINEKLFF
TRBD1,TRBV20-1,-,TRBJ2-7,TGCAGTGCCAGGGACAGGGGAAACCATTCGATCTCCTACGAGCAGTACTTC,CSARDRGNHSISYEQYF
-,TRBV5-1,once,TRBJ1-1,TGCGCCAGCTCGATTAAGGGGTGGGAGAACACTGAAGCTTTCTTT,CASSIKGWENTEAFF
-,TRBV2,many,TRBJ2-1,TGTGCCAGCAGAGACTCCGGCAATGAGCAGTTCTTC,CASRDSGNEQFF
-,TRBV5-1,few,TRBJ2-5,TGCGCCAGCAGCAGCGAAAAAGAGACCCAGTACTTC,CASSSEKETQYF